This TCR beta chain was captured by sequencing in a study of blood T cell repertoires in COVID-19. Study background: Some COVID-19 samples were acute and others convalescent; all came from the United States, Italy and Spain. Sample material is recorded as cDNA or gDNA derived from T cells, B-cell-depleted T cells, or PBMCs.

Original processing notes: Cell counts per sample came from amplifying reference gene primers. Sequencing was performed with immunoSEQ multiplex PCR; in TCRdb, only in-frame clones are kept and a portion is missing. V, J and clone size reflect that table, while D and trimming were determined from the DNA. The sample consists of about 82,000 clones, around 83% of them appearing once. The germline gives CDR1 SEHNR, CDR2 FQNEAQ (reference sequence). The V gene lost 1 base and the J gene lost 0 bases, with 10 bases spanning the gap. This CDR3 region has 15 residues. The receptor was derived from a woman aged 55-69 years with acute or convalescent COVID-19. Sequenced sample: peripheral blood. The rearrangement uses TRBV7-9 and TRBJ2-7, with a weak D call TRBD2 (7 bases). The CDR3 DNA follows: TGTGCCAGCAGCTTAGTGGGGGGGCTCTCCTACGAGCAGTACTTC. It encodes CASSLVGGLSYEQYF.